These T cell receptor beta chains were read from a single sample in a study of blood T cell repertoires in COVID-19. Sequenced by immunoSEQ multiplex PCR; TCRdb stores in-frame clones only, minus some. This sample yields about 250,000 clones, of which 70% to 90% are seen a single time; around 6.4% belongs to the top ten. Material: peripheral blood. Source of these receptors: an older woman with active or convalescent COVID-19. CDR3s include the opening cysteine and the closing phenylalanine or tryptophan. A D gene is named only where the DNA matches it firmly. The size field is filled for only some rows; it gives once, few, many or a size class.

NA,TRBJ1-5,15,TRBV18,NA,TGTGCCAGCTCACCCGCGCCCGGTAGCAATCAGCCCCAGCATTTT,CASSPAPGSNQPQHF
NA,TRBJ1-2,18,TRBV29-1,many,TGCAGCGTCGGTCTAGATTATGACTCCGGGGTTATTCACTATGGCTACACCTTC,CSVGLDYDSGVIHYGYTF
NA,TRBJ2-5,14,TRBV3-1/TRBV3-2,NA,TGTGCCAGCAGCCAAGGGGGGGGCCGGGAGACCCAGTACTTC,CASSQGGGRETQYF
NA,TRBJ1-5,15,TRBV5-5,NA,TGTGCCAGCAGCTCAACCGGAGAGGGCCGACAGCCCCAGCATTTT,CASSSTGEGRQPQHF
NA,TRBJ1-1,13,TRBV3-1/TRBV3-2,NA,TGTGCCAGCAGTCCACAGGGAGGGATAAAAGCTTTCTTT,CASSPQGGIKAFF
TRBD1,TRBJ1-1,14,TRBV5-6,NA,TGTGCCAGCAGCCCGACAGGGATCGATACTGAAGCTTTCTTT,CASSPTGIDTEAFF
NA,TRBJ1-5,13,TRBV18,NA,TGTGCCACCGCAGGCCGTAACGATCAGCCCCAGCATTTT,CATAGRNDQPQHF
TRBD1,TRBJ1-2,18,TRBV24-1,NA,TGTGCCACCAGTGATCAAAGACAGGGAGTTTTAGGGTTCTATGGCTACACCTTC,CATSDQRQGVLGFYGYTF
TRBD1,TRBJ2-1,15,TRBV5-1,NA,TGCGCCAGCAGCTTCAGGGACAGCCATCGGGATGAGCAGTTCTTC,CASSFRDSHRDEQFF
NA,TRBJ2-5,18,TRBV5-5,NA,TGTGCCAGCAGCCCCCATAACCCCCCAGGAGGGGTGCAAGAGACCCAGTACTTC,CASSPHNPPGGVQETQYF
TRBD1,TRBJ2-3,15,TRBV28,NA,TGTGCCAGCAGCACCCGGACAGGGGGAACAGATACGCAGTATTTT,CASSTRTGGTDTQYF
NA,TRBJ2-7,12,TRBV12-3/TRBV12-4,once,TGTGCCAGCAGTCCCCGAGGTAACGAGCAGTACTTC,CASSPRGNEQYF
TRBD1,TRBJ1-5,14,TRBV5-3,NA,TGTGCCAGAAACTACACAGGGGGCAATCAGCCCCAGCATTTT,CARNYTGGNQPQHF
TRBD1,TRBJ2-7,14,TRBV25-1,NA,TGTGCCAGCAGTGACGGGACAGCCTCCTACGAGCAGTACTTC,CASSDGTASYEQYF
TRBD2,TRBJ2-1,14,TRBV2,NA,TGTGCCAGCAGTGAAAGGGATAGCGGGGATGAGCAGTTCTTC,CASSERDSGDEQFF
NA,TRBJ1-3,16,TRBV7-8,many,TGTGCCAGCAGCTTCAACCCATCGGGTGCCGGAAACACCATATATTTT,CASSFNPSGAGNTIYF
TRBD1,TRBJ1-5,17,TRBV19,NA,TGTGCCAGTAGCCGAACGACAGGGGCCAGGGGGAATCAGCCCCAGCATTTT,CASSRTTGARGNQPQHF
NA,TRBJ2-3,15,TRBV5-1,NA,TGCGCCAGCGGACGTCGCGGGGAAAGCACAGATACGCAGTATTTT,CASGRRGESTDTQYF
NA,TRBJ2-5,12,TRBV10-3,few,TGTGCCACCCGGGACATCCAAGAGACCCAGTACTTC,CATRDIQETQYF
NA,TRBJ2-3,14,TRBV5-1,NA,TGCGCCAGCAGCTTGGGACGGGAGACAGATACGCAGTATTTT,CASSLGRETDTQYF
NA,TRBJ2-6,15,TRBV13,NA,TGTGCCAGCAGCCCCCGGGTGGGAGCGGCCAACGTCCTGACTTTC,CASSPRVGAANVLTF
TRBD2,TRBJ2-3,15,TRBV28,once,TGTGCCAGCAGTCCACGCGGGGGTCTCGGGAAGTCGCAGTATTTT,CASSPRGGLGKSQYF
NA,TRBJ1-6,16,TRBV19,NA,TGTGCCAGTAGAGAAGGCTCAGGGGCCGATAATTCACCCCTCCACTTT,CASREGSGADNSPLHF
NA,TRBJ1-3,11,TRBV20-1,NA,TGCAGTGCCGCCCTTGGGAGCACCATATATTTT,CSAALGSTIYF
TRBD2,TRBJ2-3,13,TRBV10-3,NA,TGTGCCATCAGAACGGGGAGGGCAGATACGCAGTATTTT,CAIRTGRADTQYF
NA,TRBJ2-2,13,TRBV7-9,NA,TGTGCCAGCAGCTTCGGGGGTACCGGGGAGCTGTTTTTT,CASSFGGTGELFF
TRBD1,TRBJ1-5,14,TRBV18,NA,TGTGCCAGCTCACTAGGACAGGACAATCAGCCCCAGCATTTT,CASSLGQDNQPQHF
NA,TRBJ1-5,14,TRBV7-8,NA,TGTGCCAGCAGCTTTAACAGGGGCAATCAGCCCCAGCATTTT,CASSFNRGNQPQHF
TRBD2,TRBJ2-7,15,TRBV6-1,once,TGTGCCAGCAGTGAAGCTAGCGGGAAGTCCTACGAGCAGTACTTC,CASSEASGKSYEQYF
NA,TRBJ2-1,12,TRBV29-1,NA,TGCAGCGTTGCAGCGGGCCCCAGAGAGCAGTTCTTC,CSVAAGPREQFF
NA,TRBJ2-2,18,TRBV7-2,NA,TGTGCCAGCAGCCTAACCTTAGGGGGCGGGGTGAACACCGGGGAGCTGTTTTTT,CASSLTLGGGVNTGELFF
TRBD1,TRBJ1-1,16,TRBV6-5,NA,TGTGCCAGCAGTTACTCTGGGACAGGCCTTGGCACTGAAGCTTTCTTT,CASSYSGTGLGTEAFF
NA,TRBJ1-4,12,TRBV11-2,NA,TGTGCCAGCAGCGGCGGGAACAAAAAACTGTTTTTT,CASSGGNKKLFF
TRBD1,TRBJ1-1,14,TRBV5-1,NA,TGCGCCAGCAGCTCGGACAGGGGTAACACTGAAGCTTTCTTT,CASSSDRGNTEAFF
NA,TRBJ1-6,15,TRBV5-1,many,TGCGCCAGCAGCAGAGCCGGGAGTTATAATTCACCCCTCCACTTT,CASSRAGSYNSPLHF
TRBD1,TRBJ1-1,14,TRBV18,few,TGTGCCAGCTCACGGACAGGGGGACGCACTGAAGCTTTCTTT,CASSRTGGRTEAFF
NA,TRBJ2-7,12,TRBV7-9,NA,TGTGCCAGCAGCTTTCAAGAAGGGGCGCAGTACTTC,CASSFQEGAQYF
NA,TRBJ2-1,11,TRBV20-1,NA,TGCAGTGCTAGGGGCGGACTCGAGCAGTTCTTC,CSARGGLEQFF
TRBD2,TRBJ2-3,16,TRBV19,once,TGTGCCAGTAGTCGGGACGCACTAGCGGGTGGAGATACGCAGTATTTT,CASSRDALAGGDTQYF
TRBD2,TRBJ2-1,17,TRBV11-3,NA,TGTGCCAGCAGCCCCCGGACTAGCGGGAGCGGTTACAATGAGCAGTTCTTC,CASSPRTSGSGYNEQFF
TRBD2,TRBJ2-3,14,TRBV5-4,NA,TGTGCCAGCAGCTACGCCGGGAGGATGGATACGCAGTATTTT,CASSYAGRMDTQYF
NA,TRBJ2-3,14,TRBV5-1,NA,TGCGCCAGCAGCCCTGGGGTAGCGACAGATACGCAGTATTTT,CASSPGVATDTQYF
TRBD1,TRBJ1-3,13,TRBV12-3/TRBV12-4,NA,TGTGCCAGCAGGGGGACAGGGGAATACACCATATATTTT,CASRGTGEYTIYF
TRBD1,TRBJ2-5,14,TRBV5-1,NA,TGCGCCAGCAGCAGTACACAGGGGTCGGAGACCCAGTACTTC,CASSSTQGSETQYF
TRBD1,TRBJ1-2,15,TRBV6-5,NA,TGTGCCAGCAGACCCTCGGACAGGGGGGACTATGGCTACACCTTC,CASRPSDRGDYGYTF